A single TCR beta chain is shown here with its context. In the authors' methods: Reference gene primer amplification gave nucleated cell count estimates. Data came from immunoSEQ multiplex PCR; TCRdb stores just in-frame clones and leaves some out. That table furnishes V, J and clone size, whereas the DNA furnished D and trimming. The sample gives roughly 240,000 clones, around 82% of which show up once; 3.5% to 4% is in the top ten. The data derive from a study of blood T cell repertoires in COVID-19. Study-level information: There were acute and convalescent COVID-19 samples, and they came from the United States, Italy and Spain.

Recruitment covered about 25 US areas and drew participants whose ages spanned roughly 18 to 89 years. Exposed enrollees had met someone with a PCR-confirmed or clinician-diagnosed COVID-19 case at some point within the 2 weeks before study entry. Germline V gives CDR1 GTSNPN, CDR2 SVGIG (reference sequence). The CDR3 runs 14 residues. The TCR originated in a woman aged 40 to 55 who had been exposed to COVID-19. Sequenced input: PBMCs or T cells enriched from blood (not recorded which). The V call is TRBV30, the J call TRBJ2-1; TRBD2 matches at 8 bases. CDR3 protein: CAASGTRSYNEQFF. DNA of the CDR3: TGTGCTGCTTCCGGGACTAGAAGTTACAATGAGCAGTTCTTC. The full variable domain, completed using reference TRBV30 and TRBJ2-1, is SQTIHQWPATLVQPVGSPLSLECTVEGTSNPNLYWYRQAAGRGLQLLFYSVGIGQISSEVPQNLSASRPQDRQFILSSKKLLLSDSGFYLCAASGTRSYNEQFFGPGTRLTVL.